The 8 T cell receptor beta chains below were found in one sample sequenced in a study of blood T cell repertoires in COVID-19. Clones were sequenced by immunoSEQ multiplex PCR, and TCRdb holds only the in-frame ones, with some missing. The repertoire holds about 45,000 clones, 75% to 85% seen once, with approximately 8.4% in the top ten. Sequenced: peripheral blood. These receptors were obtained from an elderly man in a cohort sampled during active COVID-19.

The chain links TRBV7-8 to TRBJ2-7; D is perhaps TRBD2 (6 bases). This CDR3 comprises 15 residues. CDR1 is SGHVS and CDR2 is FQNEAQ in the germline V gene. The V gene lost 1 base and the J gene lost 6 bases, with 16 bases spanning the gap. In nucleotides, the CDR3 is TGTGCCAGCAGCTTAGACTTGACTAGGGGTGGCGAGCAGTACTTC. Its translation is CASSLDLTRGGEQYF.

This chain links TRBV5-5 with TRBJ1-2; 7 nucleotides match TRBD1. Unmatched junction bases numbered 4, after V lost 0 bases and J lost 2 bases. CDR1 is SGHKS, CDR2 YYEKEE, per germline (reference sequence). This CDR3 region has 15 residues. The CDR3 nucleotides are TGTGCCAGCAGCTTGGGGGACAGCCTAAACTATGGCTACACCTTC. The encoded protein is CASSLGDSLNYGYTF. Full variable domain (outside the CDR3, taken from reference TRBV5-5 and TRBJ1-2): DAGVTQSPTHLIKTRGQQVTLRCSPISGHKSVSWYQQVLGQGPQFIFQYYEKEERGRGNFPDRFSARQFPNYSSELNVNALLLGDSALYLCASSLGDSLNYGYTFGSGTRLTVV.

V usage is TRBV11-2 and J usage is TRBJ1-2; 7 bases line up with TRBD1. Germline V gene data show CDR1 as SGHAT and CDR2 as FQNNGV. This CDR3 is 13 amino acids long. V was pared by 3 bases and J by 6 bases, with 4 bases of the junction left unmatched. CDR3 sequence (DNA): TGTGCCAGCAGCTTTCTCAGGGGGGATGGCTACACCTTC. Translation: CASSFLRGDGYTF.

The chain joins TRBV7-2 to TRBJ2-7, with D perhaps TRBD1 (6 bases). Germline V gene sequence: CDR1 SGHTA, CDR2 FQGNSA. The CDR3 is 13 residues long. V was clipped by 4 bases and J by 3 bases, with 10 bases between them. CDR3 residues: CASSYDRNYEQYF. DNA for the CDR3: TGTGCCAGCAGCTACGACAGGAACTACGAGCAGTACTTC.

The chain combines TRBV3-1 (or the pseudogene TRBV3-2) with TRBJ2-7; D possibly corresponds to TRBD1 (5 bases). The CDR3 totals 15 residues. Trimming left V 4 bases short and J 0 bases short, with 13 bases between. Germline V gene lookup returns CDR1 LGHDT and CDR2 YNNKEL (reference sequence). The CDR3 DNA is TGTGCCAGCAGCCGTGGGGCGGATAGCTCCTACGAGCAGTACTTC. Encoded protein: CASSRGADSSYEQYF.

The chain uses TRBV4-2 and TRBJ1-1; 7 bases map to TRBD1. The germline V gene has CDR1 LGHNA and CDR2 YNFKEQ. CDR3 length equals 15 residues. V shed 1 base and J 2 bases; nucleotides not matched to a gene: 4. Here the CDR3 DNA reads TGTGCCAGCAGCCAAGGTCAAGGGGGCAACACTGAAGCTTTCTTT. It yields the protein CASSQGQGGNTEAFF.

The chain employs TRBV28 and TRBJ1-2; 10 bases match TRBD1. The germline gives CDR1 MDHEN, CDR2 SYDVKM. The CDR3 is 16 residues long. After removal of 6 bases from V and 7 bases from J, the junction contained 14 bases not matched to a gene. The CDR3 nucleotides are TGTGCCAGCAGCCCCCCCGGGACAGGGGTCTTCGGTGGCTACACCTTC. This translates into CASSPPGTGVFGGYTF.

The chain has TRBV7-9 and TRBJ1-4, with 10 nucleotides matching TRBD1. J gave up 7 bases and V 4 bases, and 6 bases lay outside the gene matches. There are 15 residues in the CDR3. Germline-derived CDR1 and CDR2 are SEHNR and FQNEAQ (reference sequence). The CDR3 nucleotides read TGTGCCAGCAGCTCCGACAGGGGGCAGGGTGAAAAACTGTTTTTT. It is translated as CASSSDRGQGEKLFF.